A selection of T cell receptor beta chains follows, all from one sample in a study of technical replicates of blood from a few donors. Libraries were prepared by immunoSEQ multiplex PCR; TCRdb keeps only in-frame clonotypes and omits some of them. The sample yields around 85,000 clones, about 95% seen once. The sample taken for sequencing was T cells isolated from PBMCs. These receptors were taken from a human donor in good health. CDR3s include the opening cysteine and the closing phenylalanine or tryptophan. D genes are given only for firm matches. Where a row states a size, it is once, few, many or the class of an expanded clone; other rows omit it.

V: TRBV6-1; size: NA; J: TRBJ2-1; D: TRBD1; CDR3: CASSDVQGYGEQFF; DNA: TGTGCCAGCAGTGATGTACAGGGGTACGGTGAGCAGTTCTTC
V: TRBV9; size: NA; J: TRBJ2-7; D: TRBD2; CDR3: CASSAGTSETYEQYF; DNA: TGTGCCAGCAGCGCAGGGACTAGCGAGACCTACGAGCAGTACTTC
V: TRBV25-1; size: NA; J: TRBJ1-4; D: NA; CDR3: CASSSPNHPERVAEKLFF; DNA: TGTGCCAGCAGTTCCCCGAACCATCCAGAGCGGGTGGCGGAAAAACTGTTTTTT
V: TRBV14; size: NA; J: TRBJ2-1; D: TRBD2; CDR3: CASSQGTRTNEQFF; DNA: TGTGCCAGCAGCCAAGGGACTAGAACAAATGAGCAGTTCTTC
V: TRBV9; size: NA; J: TRBJ1-1; D: NA; CDR3: CASTRGGLNTEAFF; DNA: TGTGCCAGCACCCGGGGGGGGTTGAACACTGAAGCTTTCTTT
V: TRBV30; size: NA; J: TRBJ2-2; D: TRBD2; CDR3: CARVSGVSTGELFF; DNA: TGTGCCAGAGTTAGCGGGGTCAGCACCGGGGAGCTGTTTTTT
V: TRBV11-3; size: NA; J: TRBJ1-2; D: NA; CDR3: CASSLAETEGLFGYTF; DNA: TGTGCCAGCAGCTTAGCAGAGACAGAAGGTTTGTTCGGCTACACCTTC
V: TRBV7-7; size: NA; J: TRBJ2-2; D: TRBD2; CDR3: CASSLLSGGFTGELFF; DNA: TGTGCCAGCAGCTTACTCAGCGGGGGTTTCACCGGGGAGCTGTTTTTT
V: TRBV5-1; size: once; J: TRBJ1-2; D: NA; CDR3: CASSLAQTGTDGYTF; DNA: TGCGCCAGCAGCTTGGCACAGACAGGTACCGATGGCTACACCTTC
V: TRBV28; size: NA; J: TRBJ2-7; D: NA; CDR3: CASSLLPGVLDEQYF; DNA: TGTGCCAGCAGTTTACTACCAGGGGTCTTGGACGAGCAGTACTTC
V: TRBV18; size: NA; J: TRBJ2-3; D: NA; CDR3: CASSSIQGIGTDTQYF; DNA: TGTGCCAGCTCATCCATCCAGGGGATAGGAACAGATACGCAGTATTTT
V: TRBV19; size: NA; J: TRBJ1-1; D: TRBD1; CDR3: CASSRDRVNTEAFF; DNA: TGTGCCAGTAGCCGGGACAGGGTGAACACTGAAGCTTTCTTT
V: TRBV2; size: NA; J: TRBJ2-1; D: NA; CDR3: CASGDLGRKEQFF; DNA: TGTGCCAGCGGAGATTTAGGTCGCAAGGAGCAGTTCTTC
V: TRBV28; size: NA; J: TRBJ2-7; D: NA; CDR3: CASTPGTDAYEQYF; DNA: TGTGCCAGCACCCCAGGTACTGATGCCTACGAGCAGTACTTC
V: TRBV5-6; size: NA; J: TRBJ2-3; D: NA; CDR3: CASSSATSSTDTQYF; DNA: TGTGCCAGCAGCTCAGCGACTTCTAGCACAGATACGCAGTATTTT
V: TRBV7-8; size: NA; J: TRBJ1-2; D: TRBD1; CDR3: CASSPRTGGLNYGYTF; DNA: TGTGCCAGCAGCCCCCGGACAGGGGGCTTGAACTATGGCTACACCTTC
V: TRBV7-6; size: NA; J: TRBJ1-1; D: NA; CDR3: CASSLARGGSGTEAFF; DNA: TGTGCCAGCAGCTTAGCGAGAGGAGGCAGCGGGACTGAAGCTTTCTTT
V: TRBV29-1; size: NA; J: TRBJ2-7; D: TRBD1; CDR3: CSVIRPGQGSYEQYF; DNA: TGCAGCGTCATAAGACCGGGACAGGGGAGCTACGAGCAGTACTTC
V: TRBV19; size: NA; J: TRBJ1-1; D: NA; CDR3: CASMWGRQGEAFF; DNA: TGTGCAAGTATGTGGGGGCGTCAAGGTGAAGCTTTCTTT
V: TRBV12-5; size: NA; J: TRBJ2-7; D: TRBD2; CDR3: CASGLESASGTLEQYF; DNA: TGTGCTAGTGGTTTGGAATCCGCTAGCGGGACCCTCGAGCAGTACTTC
V: TRBV7-6; size: NA; J: TRBJ2-5; D: TRBD2; CDR3: CASSPGLALETQYF; DNA: TGTGCCAGCAGCCCAGGACTAGCGTTAGAGACCCAGTACTTC
V: TRBV13; size: NA; J: TRBJ1-2; D: NA; CDR3: CASSLVARHYGYTF; DNA: TGTGCCAGCAGCTTAGTCGCCAGGCACTATGGCTACACCTTC
V: TRBV7-9; size: NA; J: TRBJ1-2; D: NA; CDR3: CASSLATGNYGYTF; DNA: TGTGCCAGCAGCTTAGCAACAGGGAACTATGGCTACACCTTC
V: TRBV12-5; size: NA; J: TRBJ2-5; D: NA; CDR3: CASGNRIRGQYF; DNA: TGTGCTAGTGGAAATAGGATCCGGGGCCAGTACTTC
V: TRBV28; size: NA; J: TRBJ2-4; D: NA; CDR3: CASSLDSVLAKNIQYF; DNA: TGTGCCAGCAGTCTCGACAGTGTGTTAGCCAAAAACATTCAGTACTTC
V: TRBV11-3; size: NA; J: TRBJ1-6; D: TRBD1; CDR3: CASSKHGTGILPSPLHF; DNA: TGTGCCAGCAGCAAGCACGGGACAGGGATCCTCCCGTCACCCCTCCACTTT
V: TRBV4-2; size: NA; J: TRBJ2-3; D: NA; CDR3: CASSQEWYETDTQYF; DNA: TGTGCCAGCAGCCAAGAGTGGTACGAGACAGATACGCAGTATTTT
V: TRBV18; size: NA; J: TRBJ1-2; D: NA; CDR3: CASSPPIFEDGYTF; DNA: TGTGCCAGCTCACCACCAATATTTGAGGATGGCTACACCTTC
V: TRBV20-1; size: NA; J: TRBJ1-1; D: NA; CDR3: CSARGYWEAFF; DNA: TGCAGTGCTAGAGGCTACTGGGAGGCTTTCTTT
V: TRBV6-5; size: NA; J: TRBJ1-2; D: TRBD1; CDR3: CASSYIGTGDGYTF; DNA: TGTGCCAGCAGTTATATCGGGACAGGGGATGGCTACACCTTC
V: TRBV5-1; size: NA; J: TRBJ2-7; D: TRBD1; CDR3: CASSQDRVSYEQYF; DNA: TGCGCCAGCAGCCAAGACAGGGTTTCCTACGAGCAGTACTTC
V: TRBV6-6; size: NA; J: TRBJ2-2; D: NA; CDR3: CASSSSGLLNTGELFF; DNA: TGTGCCAGCAGCTCAAGCGGGCTCCTGAACACCGGGGAGCTGTTTTTT
V: TRBV7-8; size: NA; J: TRBJ2-7; D: NA; CDR3: CASSLSDEQYF; DNA: TGTGCCAGCAGCTTGAGTGACGAGCAGTACTTC
V: TRBV30; size: NA; J: TRBJ2-5; D: NA; CDR3: CAWNPWGVGETQYF; DNA: TGTGCCTGGAACCCCTGGGGGGTCGGGGAGACCCAGTACTTC
V: TRBV10-1; size: NA; J: TRBJ2-7; D: TRBD2; CDR3: CASSVRTSGSYEQYF; DNA: TGCGCCAGCAGTGTTCGGACTAGCGGTTCCTACGAGCAGTACTTC
V: TRBV2; size: once; J: TRBJ1-5; D: TRBD1; CDR3: CASSGVMTGVNQPQHF; DNA: TGTGCCAGCAGTGGGGTGATGACAGGGGTAAATCAGCCCCAGCATTTT
V: TRBV5-1; size: NA; J: TRBJ2-2; D: TRBD1; CDR3: CASSWTGQPNTGELFF; DNA: TGCGCCAGCAGCTGGACGGGACAGCCGAACACCGGGGAGCTGTTTTTT
V: TRBV7-9; size: NA; J: TRBJ2-1; D: NA; CDR3: CAGARSGGSYNEQFF; DNA: TGTGCCGGGGCCCGTAGCGGTGGCTCCTACAATGAGCAGTTCTTC
V: TRBV19; size: once; J: TRBJ1-4; D: TRBD1; CDR3: CASSPSGTGVEKLFF; DNA: TGTGCCAGTAGTCCGTCCGGGACAGGGGTTGAAAAACTGTTTTTT
V: TRBV19; size: NA; J: TRBJ1-5; D: TRBD1; CDR3: CASSINRGFNQPQHF; DNA: TGTGCCAGTAGTATTAACAGGGGGTTCAATCAGCCCCAGCATTTT
V: TRBV19; size: NA; J: TRBJ1-1; D: NA; CDR3: CASKKRPNTEAFF; DNA: TGTGCCAGTAAGAAGAGGCCAAACACTGAAGCTTTCTTT
V: TRBV11-2; size: NA; J: TRBJ1-6; D: TRBD1; CDR3: CASSLASGGGNSPLHF; DNA: TGTGCCAGCAGCTTAGCCTCAGGGGGCGGTAATTCACCCCTCCACTTT
V: TRBV6-5; size: few; J: TRBJ1-2; D: NA; CDR3: CASSRDVDGYTF; DNA: TGTGCCAGCAGCCGGGATGTGGATGGCTACACCTTC
V: TRBV19; size: NA; J: TRBJ2-7; D: TRBD2; CDR3: CASGLSSGAYEQYF; DNA: TGTGCCAGCGGGCTCTCCAGCGGGGCCTACGAGCAGTACTTC
V: TRBV5-4; size: NA; J: TRBJ1-1; D: TRBD1; CDR3: CASSLGQMNTEAFF; DNA: TGTGCCAGCAGCCTGGGACAGATGAACACTGAAGCTTTCTTT
V: TRBV5-4; size: NA; J: TRBJ2-5; D: NA; CDR3: CASSFSSNRFQEWWWDF; DNA: TGTGCCAGCAGCTTTTCGTCCAACAGATTCCAAGAGTGGTGGTGGGACTTC
V: TRBV11-2; size: NA; J: TRBJ2-5; D: TRBD1; CDR3: CASSLGTDQETQYF; DNA: TGTGCCAGCAGCTTGGGGACAGACCAAGAGACCCAGTACTTC
V: TRBV6-1; size: NA; J: TRBJ1-1; D: NA; CDR3: CASSDIRDTEAFF; DNA: TGTGCCAGCAGTGACATCAGGGACACTGAAGCTTTCTTT
V: TRBV2; size: NA; J: TRBJ1-2; D: NA; CDR3: CASSEDSSPYGYTF; DNA: TGTGCCAGCAGTGAAGACTCCTCACCCTATGGCTACACCTTC
V: TRBV25-1; size: few; J: TRBJ1-1; D: NA; CDR3: CASMGKRGVAFF; DNA: TGTGCCAGCATGGGAAAAAGGGGTGTCGCTTTCTTT
V: TRBV27; size: NA; J: TRBJ1-1; D: NA; CDR3: CASSPGVAAGAFF; DNA: TGTGCCAGCAGTCCCGGGGTAGCGGCGGGAGCTTTCTTT
V: TRBV4-1; size: NA; J: TRBJ2-3; D: TRBD2; CDR3: CASSQTRGTSGFSTDTQYF; DNA: TGCGCCAGCAGCCAGACTAGGGGGACTAGCGGGTTTAGCACAGATACGCAGTATTTT
V: TRBV19; size: NA; J: TRBJ1-1; D: NA; CDR3: CASKMAGDTEAFF; DNA: TGTGCCAGTAAAATGGCAGGGGACACTGAAGCTTTCTTT
V: TRBV5-1; size: NA; J: TRBJ2-3; D: TRBD1; CDR3: CASSLGQGISQLDTQYF; DNA: TGCGCCAGCAGCTTGGGACAGGGGATTAGTCAACTGGATACGCAGTATTTT
V: TRBV2; size: NA; J: TRBJ2-7; D: TRBD2; CDR3: CASTGTSGFVDEQYF; DNA: TGTGCCAGCACCGGGACTAGCGGGTTTGTCGACGAGCAGTACTTC
V: TRBV18; size: NA; J: TRBJ1-1; D: TRBD1; CDR3: CASSPRTGRATEAFF; DNA: TGTGCCAGCTCACCCCGGACAGGGAGAGCCACTGAAGCTTTCTTT
V: TRBV19; size: NA; J: TRBJ1-5; D: NA; CDR3: CARRGDQPQHF; DNA: TGTGCCAGACGAGGCGATCAGCCCCAGCATTTT
V: TRBV18; size: NA; J: TRBJ2-5; D: NA; CDR3: CASLGGRVPRRETQYF; DNA: TGTGCCAGCCTCGGGGGGCGGGTTCCTCGTAGGGAGACCCAGTACTTC
V: TRBV5-8; size: once; J: TRBJ2-7; D: NA; CDR3: CASRPLLTGKDEQYF; DNA: TGTGCCAGCAGACCTCTGTTGACGGGAAAAGACGAGCAGTACTTC